These 25 T cell receptor beta chains were sequenced from one sample in a study of cytomegalovirus exposure and HLA in healthy donors. The PCR was carried out with 60 Vbeta primers and 13 Jbeta primers. Assay used: immunoSEQ multiplex PCR; TCRdb lists only in-frame clones, some missing. The sample lists some 170,000 clones; 80% to 90% were seen once. Sequencing was performed on PBMCs. The receptors come from a woman between 18 and 29 years old in good health and CMV-seropositive.

The chain uses TRBV16 and TRBJ1-5, with a weak D call TRBD1 (6 bases). CDR1 and CDR2 from the germline V gene are KGHSY and FQNENV. The ends were cut back, 3 bases at V and 5 bases at J, with 8 bases in the middle. The CDR3 contains 13 residues. The DNA of the CDR3 is TGTGCCAGCAGCCAGCACAGGGATCAGCCCCAGCATTTT. Amino acids: CASSQHRDQPQHF.

The gene calls are TRBV11-3 and TRBJ1-6; no clear D. Trimming shortened V by 3 bases and J by 8 bases, and 8 bases separated the two germline ends. This CDR3 region has 13 residues. Germline V gene data show CDR1 as SGHNT and CDR2 as YENEEA. The DNA of the CDR3 is TGTGCCAGCAGCTTCGGAGAAGATTCACCCCTCCACTTT. It translates to CASSFGEDSPLHF.

This chain links TRBV5-6 with TRBJ1-2; the D is unclear. CDR3 size: 13 residues. Germline CDR1 SGHDT, CDR2 YYEEEE. V was trimmed by 4 bases and J by 2 bases, leaving 9 bases between them. In DNA form, the CDR3 reads TGTGCCAGCAGCGAGCGGACCAACTATGGCTACACCTTC. This codes for CASSERTNYGYTF.

The chain recombines TRBV5-4 with TRBJ1-6, with TRBD1 identical over 7 bases. J gave up 7 bases and V 4 bases, and 11 bases lay outside the gene matches. Germline loops: CDR1 SGHNT, CDR2 YYREEE (reference sequence). This CDR3 has 16 residues. DNA for the CDR3: TGTGCCAGCAGCCTTGGTTTGGCAGGGGGGAATTCACCCCTCCACTTT. Its translation is CASSLGLAGGNSPLHF. Full variable domain (remainder filled in from reference TRBV5-4 and TRBJ1-6): ETGVTQSPTHLIKTRGQQVTLRCSSQSGHNTVSWYQQALGQGPQFIFQYYREEENGRGNFPPRFSGLQFPNYSSELNVNALELDDSALYLCASSLGLAGGNSPLHFGNGTRLTVT.

The V and J genes are TRBV5-1 and TRBJ2-7; 7 nucleotides line up with TRBD2. Looked up from germline, CDR1 is SGHRS and CDR2 is YFSETQ. V gave up 4 bases and J gave up 0 bases; unmatched junction bases: 4. CDR3 length equals 14 residues. The CDR3 coding sequence is TGCGCCAGCAGCCACAAGCGGGACTCCTACGAGCAGTACTTC. Translating it yields CASSHKRDSYEQYF.

This clone occurred once. The chain employs TRBV11-3 and TRBJ2-1; D may be TRBD2 (5 bases). Trimming pared 1 base from V and 5 bases from J, leaving 12 bases between. The CDR3 is 15 amino acids. Germline V gene lookup returns CDR1 SGHNT and CDR2 YENEEA. Here the CDR3 reads CASSLGLAPHNEQFF. In nucleotides, the CDR3 is TGTGCCAGCAGCTTAGGGCTAGCCCCCCACAATGAGCAGTTCTTC.

The chain couples TRBV4-2 to TRBJ2-1, with no clear D. V shed 4 bases and J shed 4 bases, with 14 bases lying between them. The CDR3 is 15 residues long. CDR1 and CDR2 (germline): LGHNA, YNFKEQ. The DNA of the CDR3 is TGTGCCAGCAGCCCCTATCTGAATACGTACAATGAGCAGTTCTTC. This sequence encodes CASSPYLNTYNEQFF.

The rearrangement joins TRBV9 to TRBJ1-3; D is unclear. With 4 bases removed from V and 2 bases from J, the gap between germline ends came to 10 bases. This CDR3 region has 14 residues. The germline gives CDR1 SGDLS, CDR2 YYNGEE. CDR3 protein: CASSTDIAGNTIYF. CDR3 sequence (DNA): TGTGCCAGCAGCACCGACATTGCTGGAAACACCATATATTTT.

The chain recombines TRBV7-8 with TRBJ2-7; 7 nucleotides align to TRBD1. The CDR3 totals 13 residues. Losses at the gene ends were 6 bases for V and 5 bases for J; bases not matched to a gene: 7. Germline V CDR1 and CDR2: SGHVS, FQNEAQ. The CDR3 sequence: CASRQKQGNEQYF. The CDR3 DNA follows: TGTGCCAGCAGACAAAAACAGGGGAACGAGCAGTACTTC.

The J gene is TRBJ2-7, the V gene TRBV7-2, with D perhaps TRBD2 (6 bases). The CDR3 is made up of 13 amino acids. Germline assignment: CDR1 SGHTA and CDR2 FQGNSA. With 7 bases removed from V and 3 bases from J, the gap between germline ends came to 13 bases. The CDR3: CASTSGVLYEQYF. CDR3 in DNA: TGTGCCAGCACCTCGGGGGTCCTCTACGAGCAGTACTTC.

This rearrangement joins TRBV27 to TRBJ1-1; 8 positions agree with TRBD1. The junction had 7 bases not matched to a gene; V was cut back by 6 bases and J by 1 base. Germline V CDR1 and CDR2: MNHEY, SMNVEV (reference sequence). The CDR3 contains 15 residues. CDR3 in amino acids: CASSPGTGENTEAFF. The CDR3 DNA sequence: TGTGCCAGCAGCCCCGGGACAGGCGAGAACACTGAAGCTTTCTTT.

The CDR3 sequence: CASSFIQGRDQPQHF. In DNA, the CDR3 is TGTGCCAGCAGTTTCATCCAGGGTCGGGATCAGCCCCAGCATTTT. The V gene is TRBV28, the J gene TRBJ1-5; possible D gene TRBD1, 5 bases. Between the trimmed V and J ends, which lost 3 bases and 5 bases, there was a span of 14 bases. The CDR3 is made up of 15 amino acids. Germline V lookup: CDR1 MDHEN, CDR2 SYDVKM.

The rearrangement uses TRBV25-1 and TRBJ1-2; no clear D. The CDR3 is made up of 14 amino acids. Germline lookup yields CDR1 MGHDK and CDR2 SYGVNS. Trimming pared 7 bases from V and 5 bases from J, leaving 17 bases between. CDR3 region: CASTRTPEGYGYTF. The CDR3 coding sequence is TGTGCCAGCACCCGGACTCCAGAAGGGTATGGCTACACCTTC.

This sequence joins TRBV5-6 and TRBJ2-7; 8 bases fit TRBD1. The CDR3 has 13 amino acids. J lost 7 bases, V lost 1 base, and 4 bases had no gene match. Germline CDR1 is SGHDT and CDR2 is YYEEEE. CDR3 protein: CASSLRDRREQYF. The CDR3 DNA follows: TGTGCCAGCAGCTTGAGGGACAGGCGGGAGCAGTACTTC.

The genes are TRBV27 and TRBJ2-7; 7 positions match TRBD1. Germline CDR1 is MNHEY and CDR2 is SMNVEV (reference sequence). The CDR3 loop spans 14 amino acids. J gave up 3 bases and V 0 bases, and 2 bases lay outside the gene matches. As DNA, the CDR3 is TGTGCCAGCAGTTTATCAGACAGGGACTACGAGCAGTACTTC. It translates to CASSLSDRDYEQYF.

The sample holds a few counts of this clone. V usage is TRBV6-5 and J usage is TRBJ1-1; D is possibly TRBD1 (5 bases). The CDR3 spans 13 residues. Germline V gene data show CDR1 as MNHEY and CDR2 as SVGAGI. The germline V and J ends were trimmed by 0 bases and 7 bases, with 9 bases remaining between them. The chain's CDR3 is CASSYSSGIEAFF. The CDR3 DNA follows: TGTGCCAGCAGTTACTCTTCAGGGATTGAAGCTTTCTTT.

The chain couples TRBV19 to TRBJ2-5; the match to TRBD1 covers 12 bases. Germline V gene lookup returns CDR1 LNHDA and CDR2 SQIVND (reference sequence). The CDR3 consists of 16 residues. Losses at the gene ends were 6 bases for V and 0 bases for J; bases not matched to a gene: 5. The CDR3 loop is CASSPGQGAYQETQYF. The CDR3 DNA reads as TGTGCCAGTAGCCCGGGACAGGGGGCCTACCAAGAGACCCAGTACTTC.

The count of this clone is one. The chain recombines TRBV5-1 with TRBJ2-3; the match to TRBD1 covers 12 bases. J gave up 1 base and V 0 bases, and 0 bases lay outside the gene matches. This CDR3 is 16 amino acids long. Germline V gene sequence: CDR1 SGHRS, CDR2 YFSETQ. The CDR3 reads CASSLGDRGRTDTQYF. The CDR3 nucleotides read TGCGCCAGCAGCTTGGGGGACAGGGGGCGCACAGATACGCAGTATTTT.

This rearrangement joins TRBV2 to TRBJ2-7; TRBD2 might be the D (6 bases). The CDR3 runs 14 residues. With 8 bases removed from V and 0 bases from J, the gap between germline ends came to 14 bases. Germline lookup yields CDR1 SNHLY and CDR2 FYNNEI. CDR3 in amino acids: CASATYGSSYEQYF. CDR3 nucleotide sequence: TGTGCCAGCGCCACTTACGGGAGCTCCTACGAGCAGTACTTC.

V gene TRBV9 combines with J gene TRBJ1-3; D may be TRBD1 (5 bases). CDR3 length equals 14 residues. From germline, CDR1 is SGDLS and CDR2 YYNGEE. V lost 5 bases and J 6 bases, leaving 15 bases between the germline ends. The CDR3 bases are TGTGCCAGCAGTAGGTCGGGGGGAGTAAACACCATATATTTT. This translates into CASSRSGGVNTIYF.

The chain uses TRBV5-1 and TRBJ2-1; 7 bases match TRBD2. Germline V gives CDR1 SGHRS, CDR2 YFSETQ. This CDR3 contains 16 residues. The trim removed 0 bases at V and 0 bases at J, leaving 3 bases unmatched. The CDR3 DNA is TGCGCCAGCAGCTTGGATTCGGGAGGCTCCTACAATGAGCAGTTCTTC. This codes for CASSLDSGGSYNEQFF. Full variable domain (missing parts from reference TRBV5-1 and TRBJ2-1): KAGVTQTPRYLIKTRGQQVTLSCSPISGHRSVSWYQQTPGQGLQFLFEYFSETQRNKGNFPGRFSGRQFSNSRSEMNVSTLELGDSALYLCASSLDSGGSYNEQFFGPGTRLTVL.

A single count supports this clone. The chain couples TRBV19 to TRBJ2-3; D perhaps matches TRBD1 (5 bases). Deletions cut 4 bases from V and 6 bases from J, with 11 bases between. The CDR3 totals 13 residues. CDR1 LNHDA and CDR2 SQIVND come from the germline V gene (reference sequence). The CDR3 loop reads CASSTIGADTQYF. DNA for the CDR3: TGTGCCAGTAGTACAATTGGGGCGGATACGCAGTATTTT.

The chain combines TRBV29-1 with TRBJ2-3, with D possibly matching TRBD2 (5 bases). Germline V gene data show CDR1 as SQVTM and CDR2 as ANQGSEA. The V and J ends lost 6 bases and 11 bases respectively, with 12 bases between them. CDR3 length equals 10 residues. The DNA for the CDR3 is TGCAGCGTCCGGGGTTGGGAGCAGTATTTT. Protein sequence: CSVRGWEQYF.

V usage is TRBV4-2 and J usage is TRBJ2-1; 11 bases are a match to TRBD2. From germline, CDR1 is LGHNA and CDR2 YNFKEQ. Trimming removed 5 bases from V and 9 bases from J; junction bases left unmatched: 9. This CDR3 has 15 amino acids. This chain's CDR3 is CASSLASGGSVEQFF. CDR3 bases: TGTGCCAGCAGCTTAGCTAGCGGGGGGTCGGTTGAGCAGTTCTTC.

This clone was detected once. V is TRBV2 and J is TRBJ1-5, with 7 bases matching TRBD1. Germline V lookup: CDR1 SNHLY, CDR2 FYNNEI. The CDR3 sequence is 13 residues long. The CDR3 DNA reads as TGTGCACAGGGGTTAGAAAGCAATCAGCCCCAGCATTTT. This gives the protein CAQGLESNQPQHF.